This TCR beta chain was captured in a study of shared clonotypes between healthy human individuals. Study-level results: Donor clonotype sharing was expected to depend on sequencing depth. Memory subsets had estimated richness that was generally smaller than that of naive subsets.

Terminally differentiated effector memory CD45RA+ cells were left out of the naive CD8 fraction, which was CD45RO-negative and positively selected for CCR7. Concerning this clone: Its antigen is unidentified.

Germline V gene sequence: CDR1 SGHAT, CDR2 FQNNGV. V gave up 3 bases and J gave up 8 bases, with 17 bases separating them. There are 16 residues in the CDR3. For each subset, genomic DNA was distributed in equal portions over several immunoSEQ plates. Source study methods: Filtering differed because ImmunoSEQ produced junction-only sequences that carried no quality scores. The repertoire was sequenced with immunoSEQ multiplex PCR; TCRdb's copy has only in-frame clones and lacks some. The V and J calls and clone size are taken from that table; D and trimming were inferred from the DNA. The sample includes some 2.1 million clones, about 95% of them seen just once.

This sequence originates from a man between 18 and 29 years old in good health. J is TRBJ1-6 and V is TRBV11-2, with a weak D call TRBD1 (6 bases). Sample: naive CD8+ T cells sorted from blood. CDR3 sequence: CASSFSGAGYDSPLHF. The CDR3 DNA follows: TGTGCCAGCAGCTTCTCGGGGGCAGGGTACGATTCACCCCTCCACTTT. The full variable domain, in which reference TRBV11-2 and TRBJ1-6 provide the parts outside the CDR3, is EAGVAQSPRYKIIEKRQSVAFWCNPISGHATLYWYQQILGQGPKLLIQFQNNGVVDDSQLPKDRFSAERLKGVDSTLKIQPAKLEDSAVYLCASSFSGAGYDSPLHFGNGTRLTVT.